This is a list of T cell receptor beta chains from one sample in a study of blood T cell repertoires in COVID-19. Repertoires were generated with immunoSEQ multiplex PCR, while TCRdb's copy carries only in-frame clones and drops some. The sample records about 67,000 clones, around 87% being singletons. Sequencing was done on a sample of peripheral blood. The receptors derive from a man in his fifties with active COVID-19. Both conserved end residues are part of each CDR3. Each record gives: J gene, V gene, CDR3 protein.

J: TRBJ2-3; V: TRBV6-2/TRBV6-3; CDR3: CASSYNDRGSTDTQYF
J: TRBJ2-3; V: TRBV2; CDR3: CASEREADTQYF
J: TRBJ2-5; V: TRBV6-5; CDR3: CASSYSAPPGETQYF
J: TRBJ1-1; V: TRBV4-2; CDR3: CASSQLGGASNTEAFF
J: TRBJ1-2; V: TRBV5-4; CDR3: CASSLGQGPYGYTF
J: TRBJ2-1; V: TRBV18; CDR3: CASSPPSTYNEQFF
J: TRBJ1-5; V: TRBV28; CDR3: CASLRDRGGGQPQHF
J: TRBJ2-2; V: TRBV5-6; CDR3: CASSFGLAGAGELFF
J: TRBJ1-6; V: TRBV7-9; CDR3: CASSPPGGEVGSPLHF
J: TRBJ1-5; V: TRBV29-1; CDR3: CSVGHTPNQPQHF
J: TRBJ2-7; V: TRBV7-8; CDR3: CASSLFTSSGYEQYF
J: TRBJ1-1; V: TRBV4-3; CDR3: CASSRRDREAFF
J: TRBJ1-3; V: TRBV19; CDR3: CASRPGAGIKGSGNTIYF
J: TRBJ2-7; V: TRBV7-2; CDR3: CASSSGLKSSYEQYF
J: TRBJ2-1; V: TRBV6-1; CDR3: CASSGTLAGAYNEQFF
J: TRBJ2-7; V: TRBV19; CDR3: CASSNLAGSTNEQYF
J: TRBJ2-2; V: TRBV28; CDR3: CASSLSPGGSAGELFF
J: TRBJ2-1; V: TRBV6-2/TRBV6-3; CDR3: CASSYLSGGANEQFF
J: TRBJ1-1; V: TRBV7-9; CDR3: CASSLGGDGNTEAFF
J: TRBJ1-1; V: TRBV19; CDR3: CASSIFDNTNTEAFF
J: TRBJ1-2; V: TRBV28; CDR3: CASSLLRDGYTF
J: TRBJ1-2; V: TRBV28; CDR3: CASSLNQGIYYGYTF
J: TRBJ1-2; V: TRBV3-1/TRBV3-2; CDR3: CASSQLNVNRDNGYTF
J: TRBJ2-7; V: TRBV5-1; CDR3: CASSLDGTSGDYEQYF
J: TRBJ2-7; V: TRBV28; CDR3: CASSLGESGEQYF
J: TRBJ1-2; V: TRBV19; CDR3: CATQGGNYGYTF
J: TRBJ2-4; V: TRBV20-1; CDR3: CSASRPSDRKNIQYF
J: TRBJ2-1; V: TRBV7-3; CDR3: CASSPKRGGYNEQFF
J: TRBJ2-2; V: TRBV7-9; CDR3: CASSLRDRDGELFF
J: TRBJ2-7; V: TRBV6-6; CDR3: CASSYSPSGYEQYF
J: TRBJ2-7; V: TRBV16; CDR3: CASSLGQGNEQYF
J: TRBJ2-5; V: TRBV14; CDR3: CASSQRTSGQETQYF
J: TRBJ2-7; V: TRBV6-2/TRBV6-3; CDR3: CASSFPLLAGGSSSSYEQYF
J: TRBJ2-1; V: TRBV28; CDR3: CASSLEGGGNEQFF
J: TRBJ1-1; V: TRBV30; CDR3: CAWSVNQGAFF
J: TRBJ1-6; V: TRBV27; CDR3: CASSPIWGGTNSPLHF
J: TRBJ1-1; V: TRBV29-1; CDR3: CSVGHQGNTEAFF
J: TRBJ2-4; V: TRBV5-8; CDR3: CASSLVGAIAKNIQYF
J: TRBJ1-4; V: TRBV28; CDR3: CASSFGQGSATNEKLFF
J: TRBJ1-2; V: TRBV24-1; CDR3: CATRGTGENYGYTF
J: TRBJ1-6; V: TRBV14; CDR3: CASSQVSTGPNSPLHF
J: TRBJ1-2; V: TRBV9; CDR3: CASSTDSHYNYGYTF
J: TRBJ2-2; V: TRBV4-2; CDR3: CASRASGGNTGELFF
J: TRBJ1-2; V: TRBV7-2; CDR3: CASSTGQMTFGYTF
J: TRBJ1-6; V: TRBV5-1; CDR3: CASSLATGGESPLHF
J: TRBJ2-1; V: TRBV7-8; CDR3: CASSPGQGLLNEQFF
J: TRBJ2-7; V: TRBV19; CDR3: CASSIGARTARSYEQYF
J: TRBJ1-1; V: TRBV27; CDR3: CASSPRGQTEAFF
J: TRBJ1-1; V: TRBV9; CDR3: CASSLRGSSEAFF
J: TRBJ1-6; V: TRBV5-1; CDR3: CASSQTSRGYNSPLHF
J: TRBJ2-7; V: TRBV27; CDR3: CASSWGGGSSYEQYF
J: TRBJ1-5; V: TRBV6-2/TRBV6-3; CDR3: CASSYQGQQPQHF
J: TRBJ2-1; V: TRBV7-2; CDR3: CASSQGVAAYNEQFF
J: TRBJ2-3; V: TRBV3-1/TRBV3-2; CDR3: CASFLAGGRVDTQYF
J: TRBJ1-1; V: TRBV2; CDR3: CASNLGQGSTEAFF
J: TRBJ1-2; V: TRBV6-5; CDR3: CASRDRDRTNYGYTF
J: TRBJ1-4; V: TRBV7-2; CDR3: CASSLAPRGATNEKLFF